The clone carrying this TCR beta chain turned up a few times. Its cognate antigen is unknown. Unique molecular identifiers were in the cDNA, with template-switch universal primer binding. TCRdb itself ran the 5' RACE reads through MiXCR, one entry per CDR3 protein. The sample consists of roughly 750,000 distinct CDR3 sequences, 21% of them appearing once. The data are from a study of identical twins. The CDR3 length is 14 residues. With 7 bases clipped from V and 2 bases from J, the junction kept 3 bases outside the gene matches. Study conclusions and caveats: Less excess twin sharing appeared in beta out-of-frame sequences.

Separately, the same data were catalogued under a study of T cells expressing NK-cell markers.

The genes are TRBV12-3 or TRBV12-4 and TRBJ2-1; 9 bases are a match to TRBD2. Sequencing was done on a sample of PBMCs. The source of this sequence is a woman younger than 35 in good health. As DNA, the CDR3 is TGTGCCAGCACCCGACTAGCGGCCTACAATGAGCAGTTCTTC. It encodes CASTRLAAYNEQFF.